This T cell receptor (beta chain) was observed in a study of blood T cell repertoires in COVID-19. Germline loops: CDR1 MNHEY, CDR2 SMNVEV (reference sequence). The length of the CDR3 is 15 residues. The V and J ends lost 3 bases and 5 bases respectively, with 16 bases between them. In the original workflow: The assay estimated nucleated cells by amplifying reference gene primers. Here immunoSEQ multiplex PCR was the method, and the copy in TCRdb shows in-frame clones only, minus some. That table furnishes V, J and clone size, whereas the DNA furnished D and trimming. The sample includes roughly 200,000 clones, roughly 80% of them seen just once.

Sample: peripheral blood. V usage is TRBV27 and J usage is TRBJ2-5, with a possible D match to TRBD2 (6 bases). The receptor comes from a man in his fifties who had recovered from COVID-19. CDR3 nucleotide sequence: TGTGCCAGCAGTTTCTCCTCGACTAGTCGGGAGACCCAGTACTTC. Translation gives CASSFSSTSRETQYF.